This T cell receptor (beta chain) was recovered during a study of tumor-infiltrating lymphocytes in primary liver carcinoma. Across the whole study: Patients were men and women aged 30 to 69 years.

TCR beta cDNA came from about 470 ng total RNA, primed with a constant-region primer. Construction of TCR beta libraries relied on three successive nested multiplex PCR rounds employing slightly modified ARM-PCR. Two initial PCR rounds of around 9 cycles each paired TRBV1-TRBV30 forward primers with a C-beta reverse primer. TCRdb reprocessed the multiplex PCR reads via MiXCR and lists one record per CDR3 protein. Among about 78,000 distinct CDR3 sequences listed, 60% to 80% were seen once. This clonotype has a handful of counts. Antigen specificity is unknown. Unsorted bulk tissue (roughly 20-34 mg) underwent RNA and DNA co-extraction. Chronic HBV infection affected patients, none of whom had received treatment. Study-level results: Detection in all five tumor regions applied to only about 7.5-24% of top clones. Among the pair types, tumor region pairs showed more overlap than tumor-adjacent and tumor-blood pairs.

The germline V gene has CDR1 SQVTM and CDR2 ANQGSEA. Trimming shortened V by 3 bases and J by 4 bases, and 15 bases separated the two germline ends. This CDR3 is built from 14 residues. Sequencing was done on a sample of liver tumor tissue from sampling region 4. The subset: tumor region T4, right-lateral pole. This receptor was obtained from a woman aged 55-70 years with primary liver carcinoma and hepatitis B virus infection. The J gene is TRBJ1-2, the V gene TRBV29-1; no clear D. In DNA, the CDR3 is TGCAGCGTTGATATCGGGGTCCGAGGCTATGGCTACACCTTC. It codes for CSVDIGVRGYGYTF.